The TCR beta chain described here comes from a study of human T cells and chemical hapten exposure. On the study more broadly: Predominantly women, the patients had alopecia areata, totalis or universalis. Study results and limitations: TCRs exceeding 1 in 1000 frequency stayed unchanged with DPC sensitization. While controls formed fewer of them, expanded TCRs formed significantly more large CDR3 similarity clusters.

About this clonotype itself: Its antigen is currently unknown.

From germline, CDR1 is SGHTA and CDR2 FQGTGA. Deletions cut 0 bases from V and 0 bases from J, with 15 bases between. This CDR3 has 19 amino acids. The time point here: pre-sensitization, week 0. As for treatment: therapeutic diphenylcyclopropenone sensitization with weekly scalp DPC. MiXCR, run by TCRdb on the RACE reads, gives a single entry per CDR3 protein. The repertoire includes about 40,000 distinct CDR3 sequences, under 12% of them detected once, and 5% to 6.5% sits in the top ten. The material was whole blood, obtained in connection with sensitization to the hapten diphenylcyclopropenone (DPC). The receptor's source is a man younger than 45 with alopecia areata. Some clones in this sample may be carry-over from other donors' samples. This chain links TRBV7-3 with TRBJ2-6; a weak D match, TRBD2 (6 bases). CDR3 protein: CASSLTRGLHRSGANVLTF. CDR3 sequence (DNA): TGTGCCAGCAGCTTAACCCGGGGACTTCACCGCTCTGGGGCCAACGTCCTGACTTTC.